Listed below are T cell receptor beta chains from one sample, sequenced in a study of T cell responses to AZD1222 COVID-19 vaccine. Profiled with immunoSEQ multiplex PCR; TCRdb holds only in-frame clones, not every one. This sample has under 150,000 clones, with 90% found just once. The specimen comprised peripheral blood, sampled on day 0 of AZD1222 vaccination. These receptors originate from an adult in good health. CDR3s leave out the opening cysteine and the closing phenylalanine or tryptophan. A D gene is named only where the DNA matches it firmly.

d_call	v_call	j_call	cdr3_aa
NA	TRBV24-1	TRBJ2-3	ATGTGATDTQY
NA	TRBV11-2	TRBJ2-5	ASSLVRPARQETQY
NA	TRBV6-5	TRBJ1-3	ATEDSSGNTIY
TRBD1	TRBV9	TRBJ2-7	ASSPGQGSRQY
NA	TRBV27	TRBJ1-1	ASSRRGINTEAF
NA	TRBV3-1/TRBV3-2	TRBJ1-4	ASRDRDNEKLF
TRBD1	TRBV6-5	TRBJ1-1	ASRRTGTATEAF
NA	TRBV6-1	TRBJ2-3	ASSDVSTDTQY
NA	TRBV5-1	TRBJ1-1	ASSLASSGANTEAF
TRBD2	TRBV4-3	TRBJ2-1	ASSQEPPPSGASNEQF
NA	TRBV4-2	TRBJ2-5	ASSQDPAGLYETQY
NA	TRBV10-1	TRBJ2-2	ASSARTPPTELF
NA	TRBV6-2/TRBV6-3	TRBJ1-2	ASSYGTSRAYGYT
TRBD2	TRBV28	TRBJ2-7	ASSGGGMTYEQY
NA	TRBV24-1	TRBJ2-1	ATSDSAYPEQF
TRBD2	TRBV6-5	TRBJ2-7	ASSYSWTSGIYEQY
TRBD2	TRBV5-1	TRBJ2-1	ASSSGRGLLAGTDEQF
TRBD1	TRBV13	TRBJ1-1	ASSRQGLNTEAF
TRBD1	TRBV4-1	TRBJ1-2	ASSQDRGSGYT
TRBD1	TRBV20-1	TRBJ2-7	SASDRDRPHEQY
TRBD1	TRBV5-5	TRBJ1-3	ASSFQGAISGNTIY